This T cell receptor (beta chain) was captured by sequencing in a study of blood T cell repertoires in COVID-19. Original methodology: Counts of nucleated cells, estimated from reference gene primer amplification, were obtained. Produced via immunoSEQ multiplex PCR; TCRdb's table is partial and in-frame only. For V, J and clone size, that table is used; D and trimming come from the DNA. The sample includes tens of thousands of clones, under 90% of them seen just once. This TCR came from an elderly man with acute or convalescent COVID-19. The specimen was peripheral blood.

The DNA of the CDR3 is TGTGCCAGCAGTCCCGCGGGACAGGGGAGGACTGAAGCTTTCTTT. Residues: CASSPAGQGRTEAFF. This chain connects TRBV6-5 to TRBJ1-1; 10 nucleotides align to TRBD1. Unmatched junction bases numbered 8, after V lost 5 bases and J lost 5 bases. The CDR3 contains 15 residues. Per germline, CDR1 MNHEY and CDR2 SVGAGI.